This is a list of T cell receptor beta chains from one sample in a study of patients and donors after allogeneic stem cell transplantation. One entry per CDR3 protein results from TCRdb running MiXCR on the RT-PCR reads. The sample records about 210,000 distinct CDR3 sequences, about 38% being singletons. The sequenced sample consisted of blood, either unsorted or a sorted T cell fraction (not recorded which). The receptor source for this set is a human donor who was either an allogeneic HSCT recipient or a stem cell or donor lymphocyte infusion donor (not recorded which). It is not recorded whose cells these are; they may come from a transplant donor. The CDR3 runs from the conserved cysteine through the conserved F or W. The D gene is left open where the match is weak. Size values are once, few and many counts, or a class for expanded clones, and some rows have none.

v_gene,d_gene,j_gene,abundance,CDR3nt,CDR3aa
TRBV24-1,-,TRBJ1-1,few,TGTGCCACCAGTGGCTCTGGGAACACTGAAGCTTTCTTT,CATSGSGNTEAFF
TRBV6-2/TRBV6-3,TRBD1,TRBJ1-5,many,TGTGCCAGCAGTTTAGGGGGCAGTCAGCCCCAGCATTTT,CASSLGGSQPQHF
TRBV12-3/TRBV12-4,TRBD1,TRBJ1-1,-,TGTGCCAGCAGAGACAGGGAGAACACTGAAGCTTTCTTT,CASRDRENTEAFF
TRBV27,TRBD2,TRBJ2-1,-,TGTGCCAGCGGGACTAGCGGGGGATACTACAATGAGCAGTTCTTC,CASGTSGGYYNEQFF
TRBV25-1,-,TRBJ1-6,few,TGTGCCAGCAGTGAATATGGAGCGTTTAATTCACCCCTCCACTTT,CASSEYGAFNSPLHF
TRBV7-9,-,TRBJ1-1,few,TGTGCCAGAGGACGGGTGGGAACTGAAGCTTTCTTT,CARGRVGTEAFF
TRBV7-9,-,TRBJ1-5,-,TGTGCCAGCAGCCCCGACGGCTATCAGCCCCAGCATTTT,CASSPDGYQPQHF
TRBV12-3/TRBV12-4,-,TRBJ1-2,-,TGTGCCAGCACCCGGGGGGTTTACAACTATGGCTACACCTTC,CASTRGVYNYGYTF
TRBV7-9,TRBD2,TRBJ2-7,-,TGTGCCAGCAGCTTCTCGGGACTAGCCCACTACGAGCAGTACTTC,CASSFSGLAHYEQYF
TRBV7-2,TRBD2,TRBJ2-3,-,TGTGCCAGCAGCTTTTGGCTAGCGGGGGCCCGACCCACAGATACGCAGTATTTT,CASSFWLAGARPTDTQYF
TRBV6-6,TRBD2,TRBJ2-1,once,TGTGCCAGCAGTTATCGCGGGGGGTACAATGAGCAGTTCTTC,CASSYRGGYNEQFF
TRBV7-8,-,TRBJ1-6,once,TGTGCCAGCAGCTTCGGGGTTAGTTTTGATTCACCCCTCCACTTT,CASSFGVSFDSPLHF
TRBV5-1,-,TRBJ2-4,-,TGCGCCAGCAGCTTGGAGGTAGCCAAAAACATTCAGTACTTC,CASSLEVAKNIQYF
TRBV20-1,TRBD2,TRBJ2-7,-,TGCAGTGCTAGAGGACGTCCGGGGGGTTACGAGCAGTACTTC,CSARGRPGGYEQYF
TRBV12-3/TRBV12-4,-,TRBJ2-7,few,TGTGCCAGCGCCCAAATGTTGAGGAACGAGCAGTACTTC,CASAQMLRNEQYF
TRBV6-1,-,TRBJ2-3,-,TGTGCCAGCAGTGAACTTATACCGGGACTCCTAAGCACAGATACGCAGTATTTT,CASSELIPGLLSTDTQYF
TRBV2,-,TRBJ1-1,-,TGTGCCAGCAGTGGGACAGCCCTGGACACTGAAGCTTTCTTT,CASSGTALDTEAFF
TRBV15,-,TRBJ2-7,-,TGTGCCACCAGCAGAGGGGTCATCGGGGACCACGAGCAGTACTTC,CATSRGVIGDHEQYF
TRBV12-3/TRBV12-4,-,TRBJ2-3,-,TGTGCCAGCAGTAGAGATGGGGTAGGGACAGATACGCAGTATTTT,CASSRDGVGTDTQYF
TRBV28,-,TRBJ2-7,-,TGTGCCAGCAGTTTATGGGTTTCCAGCGCCTACGAGCAGTACTTC,CASSLWVSSAYEQYF
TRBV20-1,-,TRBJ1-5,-,TGCAGTGCTAGAGATTACAGGGCCTCACTTAATCAGCCCCAGCATTTT,CSARDYRASLNQPQHF
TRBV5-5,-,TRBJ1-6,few,TGTGCCAGCAGCTTGGTCTGGGAATCACCCCTCCACTTT,CASSLVWESPLHF
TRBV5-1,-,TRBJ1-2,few,TGCGCCAGCTCGGCATCCGGACAGTTCTATGGCTACACCTTC,CASSASGQFYGYTF
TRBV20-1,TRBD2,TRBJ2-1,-,TGCAGTTCCCGATCTAGCGGCGCCTACAATGAGCAGTTCTTC,CSSRSSGAYNEQFF
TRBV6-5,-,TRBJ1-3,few,TGTGCCAGCAGTTACCTAACCGTCCCGGGGCCGAGCTCTGGAAACACCATATATTTT,CASSYLTVPGPSSGNTIYF
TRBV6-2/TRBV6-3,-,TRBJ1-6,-,TGTGCCAGCAGTTACCCGTCTCCGGGGAATTCACCCCTCCACTTT,CASSYPSPGNSPLHF
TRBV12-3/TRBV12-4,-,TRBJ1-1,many,TGTGCCAGCAGGCCGGGGGAGAACACTGAAGCTTTCTTT,CASRPGENTEAFF
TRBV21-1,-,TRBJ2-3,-,TGTGCCAGCAGCAAAGGGAGAGGGGCCTGCACAGATACGCAGTATTTT,CASSKGRGACTDTQYF
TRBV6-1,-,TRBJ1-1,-,TGTGCCAGCAGTGAACACCCCGGGGTGAACACTGAAGCTTTCTTT,CASSEHPGVNTEAFF
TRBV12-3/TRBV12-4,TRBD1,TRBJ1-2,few,TGTGCCAGCAGCCCGTACAGGGGGCGAGAATATGGCTACACCTTC,CASSPYRGREYGYTF
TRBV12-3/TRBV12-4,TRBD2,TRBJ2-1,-,TGTGCCAGCAGTTTACATCTGGCGGGGGAGTACAATGAGCAGTTCTTC,CASSLHLAGEYNEQFF
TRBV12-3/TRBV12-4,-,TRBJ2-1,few,TGTGCCAGCACACGGAGGAGCTCCTACAATGAGCAGTTCTTC,CASTRRSSYNEQFF
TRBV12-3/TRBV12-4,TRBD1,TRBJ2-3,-,TGTGCCAGCAGTTTCACAGGCAGGGGGCCTGATACGCAGTATTTT,CASSFTGRGPDTQYF
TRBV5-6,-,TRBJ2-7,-,TGTGCCAGCAGCAAGGACTGGGGCGAGCAGTACTTC,CASSKDWGEQYF
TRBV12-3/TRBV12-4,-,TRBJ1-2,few,TGTGCCAGCAGTCTAAATAGGGGGGCGGGTGGCTACACCTTC,CASSLNRGAGGYTF
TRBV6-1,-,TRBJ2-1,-,TGTGCCAGCAAATTGGGGAGCTCCTACAATGAGCAGTTCTTC,CASKLGSSYNEQFF
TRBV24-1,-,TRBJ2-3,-,TGTGCCACCAGTGATCCGGGACGGGGCACAGATACGCAGTATTTT,CATSDPGRGTDTQYF
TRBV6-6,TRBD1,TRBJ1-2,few,TGTGCCAGCAGAACGGGACAGAACTATGGCTACACCTTC,CASRTGQNYGYTF
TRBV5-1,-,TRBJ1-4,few,TGCGCCAGCAGCTTCGGGCACATTAATGAAAAACTGTTTTTT,CASSFGHINEKLFF
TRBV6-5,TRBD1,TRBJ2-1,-,TGTGCCAGCAGTTCTGGACAGGGGGCGCGCAATGAGCAGTTCTTC,CASSSGQGARNEQFF
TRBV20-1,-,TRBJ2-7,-,TGCAGTGCTAGAGACATTTCCTACGAGCAGTACTTC,CSARDISYEQYF
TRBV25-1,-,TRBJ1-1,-,TGTGCCACCACCAGGGAAACTGAAGCTTTCTTT,CATTRETEAFF
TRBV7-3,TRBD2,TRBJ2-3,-,TGTGCCAGCAGCTTAATAGCGGGGGGTTATACAGATACGCAGTATTTT,CASSLIAGGYTDTQYF
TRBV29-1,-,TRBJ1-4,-,TGCAGCGTCCCGGGACCGAGTAATGAAAAACTGTTTTTT,CSVPGPSNEKLFF
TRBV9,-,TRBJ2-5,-,TGTGCCAGCAGCGTACGGACCTCGTGGGAGACCCAGTACTTC,CASSVRTSWETQYF
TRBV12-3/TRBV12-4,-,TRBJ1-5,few,TGTGCCAGCAGTTGGATCGTCAATCAGCCCCAGCATTTT,CASSWIVNQPQHF